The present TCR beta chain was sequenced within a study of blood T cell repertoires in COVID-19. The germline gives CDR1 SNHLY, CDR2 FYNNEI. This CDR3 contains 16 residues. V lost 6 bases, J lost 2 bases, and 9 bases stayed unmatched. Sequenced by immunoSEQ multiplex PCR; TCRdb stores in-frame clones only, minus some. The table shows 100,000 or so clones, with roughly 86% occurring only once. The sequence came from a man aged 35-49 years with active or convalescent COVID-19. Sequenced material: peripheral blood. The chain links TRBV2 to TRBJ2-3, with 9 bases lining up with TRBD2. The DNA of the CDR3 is TGTGCCAGCAGCGTCCGGCGGGGGGGCAACACAGATACGCAGTATTTT. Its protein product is CASSVRRGGNTDTQYF.